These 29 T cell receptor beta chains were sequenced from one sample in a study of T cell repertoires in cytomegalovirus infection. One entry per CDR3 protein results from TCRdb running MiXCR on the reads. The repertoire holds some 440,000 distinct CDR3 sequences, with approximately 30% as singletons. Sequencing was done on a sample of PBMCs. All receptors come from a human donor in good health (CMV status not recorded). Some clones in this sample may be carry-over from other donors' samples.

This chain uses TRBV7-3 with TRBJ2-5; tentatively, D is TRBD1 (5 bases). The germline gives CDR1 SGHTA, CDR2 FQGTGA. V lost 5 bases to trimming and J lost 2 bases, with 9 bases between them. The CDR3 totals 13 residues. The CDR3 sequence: CASSKTEQETQYF. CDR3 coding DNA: TGTGCCAGCAGCAAGACAGAACAAGAGACCCAGTACTTC.

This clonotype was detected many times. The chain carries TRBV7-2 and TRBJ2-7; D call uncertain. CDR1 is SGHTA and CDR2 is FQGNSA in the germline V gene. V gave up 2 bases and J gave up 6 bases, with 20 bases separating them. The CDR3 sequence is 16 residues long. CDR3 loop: CASSLRAINQPVEQYF. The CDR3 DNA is TGTGCCAGCAGCTTAAGGGCAATCAACCAACCCGTCGAGCAGTACTTC.

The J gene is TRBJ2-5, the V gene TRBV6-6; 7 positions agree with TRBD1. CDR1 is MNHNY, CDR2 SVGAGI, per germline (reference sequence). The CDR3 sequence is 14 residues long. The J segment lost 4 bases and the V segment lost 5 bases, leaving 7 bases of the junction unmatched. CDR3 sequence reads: CASSLSRDRETQYF. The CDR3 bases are TGTGCCAGCAGTCTTTCCCGGGACAGAGAGACCCAGTACTTC.

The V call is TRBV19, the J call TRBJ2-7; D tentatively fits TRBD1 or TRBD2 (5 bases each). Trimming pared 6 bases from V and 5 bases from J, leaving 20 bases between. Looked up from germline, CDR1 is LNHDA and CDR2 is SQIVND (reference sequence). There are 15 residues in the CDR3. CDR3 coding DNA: TGTGCCAGTAGGCCCGGGGTAGGGGCTGGGAACGAGCAGTACTTC. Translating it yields CASRPGVGAGNEQYF.

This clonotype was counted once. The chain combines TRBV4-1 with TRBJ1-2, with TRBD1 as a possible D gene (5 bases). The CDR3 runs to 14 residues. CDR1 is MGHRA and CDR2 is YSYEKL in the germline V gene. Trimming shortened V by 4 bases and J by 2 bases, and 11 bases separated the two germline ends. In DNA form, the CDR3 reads TGCGCCAGCAGCCTAATAGACAGCAACTATGGCTACACCTTC. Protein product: CASSLIDSNYGYTF.

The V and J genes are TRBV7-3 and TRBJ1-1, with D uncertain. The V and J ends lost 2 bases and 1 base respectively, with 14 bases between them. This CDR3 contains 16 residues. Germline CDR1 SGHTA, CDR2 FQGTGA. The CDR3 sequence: CASSLPPPTENTEAFF. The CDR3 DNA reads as TGTGCCAGCAGCTTACCCCCCCCCACAGAGAACACTGAAGCTTTCTTT.

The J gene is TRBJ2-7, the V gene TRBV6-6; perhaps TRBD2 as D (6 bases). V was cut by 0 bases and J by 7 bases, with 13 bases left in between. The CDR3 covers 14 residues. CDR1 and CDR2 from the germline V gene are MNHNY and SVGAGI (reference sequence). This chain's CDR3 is CASSYSRLGGEQYF. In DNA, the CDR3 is TGTGCCAGCAGTTACTCTCGACTCGGAGGGGAGCAGTACTTC.

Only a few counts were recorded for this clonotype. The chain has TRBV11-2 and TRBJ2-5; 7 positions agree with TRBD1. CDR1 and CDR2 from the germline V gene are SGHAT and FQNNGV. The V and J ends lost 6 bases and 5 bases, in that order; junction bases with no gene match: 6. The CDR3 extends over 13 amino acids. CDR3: CASSQGVRETQYF. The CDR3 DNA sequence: TGTGCCAGCAGTCAGGGGGTCCGGGAGACCCAGTACTTC.

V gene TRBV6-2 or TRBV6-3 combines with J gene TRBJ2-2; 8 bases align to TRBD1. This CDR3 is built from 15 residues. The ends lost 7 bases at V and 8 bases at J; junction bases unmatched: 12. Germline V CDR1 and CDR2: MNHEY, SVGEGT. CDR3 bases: TGTGCCAGCACCTCAGGGGGCGCGGATAGAGGGGAGCTGTTTTTT. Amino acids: CASTSGGADRGELFF.

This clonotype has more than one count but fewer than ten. CDR3 DNA sequence: TGTGCCAGCAGCGTACGACAGGGGTCGAGGGACACTGAAGCTTTCTTT. It translates to CASSVRQGSRDTEAFF. This sequence joins TRBV7-6 and TRBJ1-1; 8 bases fit TRBD1. The CDR3 is 16 residues long. The germline CDR1 and CDR2 sequences are SGHVS and FNYEAQ. The trim removed 5 bases at V and 3 bases at J, leaving 11 bases unmatched.

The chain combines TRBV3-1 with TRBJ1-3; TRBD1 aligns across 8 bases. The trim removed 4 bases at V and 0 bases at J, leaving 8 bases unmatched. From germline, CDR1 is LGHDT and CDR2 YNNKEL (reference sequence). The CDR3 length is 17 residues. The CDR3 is CASSPGTGLHSGNTIYF. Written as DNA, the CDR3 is TGTGCCAGCAGCCCCGGGACAGGCCTTCACTCTGGAAACACCATATATTTT.

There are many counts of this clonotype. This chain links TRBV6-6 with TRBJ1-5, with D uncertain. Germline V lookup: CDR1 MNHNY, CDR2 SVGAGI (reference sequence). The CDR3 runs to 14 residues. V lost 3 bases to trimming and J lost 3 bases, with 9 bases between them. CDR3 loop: CASSYKETNQPQHF. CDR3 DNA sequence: TGTGCCAGCAGTTATAAAGAGACCAATCAGCCCCAGCATTTT.

The CDR3 DNA reads as TGTGCCAGCAGTTACACCACTAGCGGGGGGGCGGGTACGCAGTATTTT. As protein: CASSYTTSGGAGTQYF. The chain couples TRBV6-6 to TRBJ2-3; TRBD2 aligns across 13 bases. The CDR3 runs 16 residues. V lost 2 bases and J lost 8; bases outside the gene matches: 7. CDR1 and CDR2 from the germline V gene are MNHNY and SVGAGI (reference sequence).

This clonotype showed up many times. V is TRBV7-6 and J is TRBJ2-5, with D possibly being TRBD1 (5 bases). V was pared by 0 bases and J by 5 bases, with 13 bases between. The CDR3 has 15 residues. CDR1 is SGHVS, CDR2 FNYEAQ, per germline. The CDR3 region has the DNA TGTGCCAGCAGCTTAGCGTTTCAGGGAAGGGAGACCCAGTACTTC. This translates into CASSLAFQGRETQYF.

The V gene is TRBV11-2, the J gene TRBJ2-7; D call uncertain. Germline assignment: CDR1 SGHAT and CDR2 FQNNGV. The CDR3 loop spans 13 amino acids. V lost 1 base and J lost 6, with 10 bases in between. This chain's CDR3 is CASSLVLVSEQYF. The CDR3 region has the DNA TGTGCCAGCAGCTTAGTGTTGGTGAGCGAGCAGTACTTC.

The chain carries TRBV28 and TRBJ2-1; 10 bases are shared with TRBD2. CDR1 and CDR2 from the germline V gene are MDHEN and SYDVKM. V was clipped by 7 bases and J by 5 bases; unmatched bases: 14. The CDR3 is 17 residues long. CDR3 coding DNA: TGTGCCAGCAACCTTTTCGGGCTAGCGGGGGACAACAATGAGCAGTTCTTC. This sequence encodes CASNLFGLAGDNNEQFF.

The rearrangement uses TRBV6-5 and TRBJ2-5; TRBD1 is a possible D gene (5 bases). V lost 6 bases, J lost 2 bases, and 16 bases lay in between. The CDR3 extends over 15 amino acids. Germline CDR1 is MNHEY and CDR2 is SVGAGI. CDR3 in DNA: TGTGCCAGCAGGAACAATTGGGGCGTTCAAGAGACCCAGTACTTC. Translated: CASRNNWGVQETQYF.

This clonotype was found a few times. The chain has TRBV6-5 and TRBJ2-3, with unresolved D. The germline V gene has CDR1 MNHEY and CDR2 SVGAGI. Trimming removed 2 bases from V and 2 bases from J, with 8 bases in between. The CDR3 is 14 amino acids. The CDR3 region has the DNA TGTGCCAGCAGTTACCGATTAGACACAGATACGCAGTATTTT. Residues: CASSYRLDTDTQYF.

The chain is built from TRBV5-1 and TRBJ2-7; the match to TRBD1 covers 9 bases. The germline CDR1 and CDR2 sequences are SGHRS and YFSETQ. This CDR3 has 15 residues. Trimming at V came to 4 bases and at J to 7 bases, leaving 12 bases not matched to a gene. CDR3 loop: CASSRGTGTWGEQYF. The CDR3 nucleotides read TGCGCCAGCAGCCGAGGGACAGGGACATGGGGAGAGCAGTACTTC.

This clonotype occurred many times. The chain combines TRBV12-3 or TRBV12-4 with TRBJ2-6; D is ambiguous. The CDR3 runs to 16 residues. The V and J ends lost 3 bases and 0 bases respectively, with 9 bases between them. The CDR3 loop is CASSLMSGSGANVLTF. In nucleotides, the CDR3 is TGTGCCAGCAGTTTGATGTCTGGCTCTGGGGCCAACGTCCTGACTTTC.

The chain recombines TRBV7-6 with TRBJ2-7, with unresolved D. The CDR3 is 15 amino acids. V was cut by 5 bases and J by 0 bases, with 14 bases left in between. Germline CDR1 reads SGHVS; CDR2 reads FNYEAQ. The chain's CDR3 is CASSLTACNSYEQYF. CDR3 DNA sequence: TGTGCCAGCAGCCTAACGGCATGTAACTCCTACGAGCAGTACTTC.

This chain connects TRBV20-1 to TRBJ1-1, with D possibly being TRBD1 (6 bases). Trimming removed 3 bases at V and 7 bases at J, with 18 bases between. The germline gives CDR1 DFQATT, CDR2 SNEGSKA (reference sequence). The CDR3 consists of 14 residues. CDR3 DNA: TGCAGTGCTAGCACCCACCAGGGGCTCTATGAAGCTTTCTTT. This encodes CSASTHQGLYEAFF.

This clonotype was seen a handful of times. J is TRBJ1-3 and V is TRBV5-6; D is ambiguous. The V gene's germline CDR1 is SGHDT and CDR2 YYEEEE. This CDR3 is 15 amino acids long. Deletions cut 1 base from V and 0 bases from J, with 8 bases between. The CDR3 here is CASSLQSRSGNTIYF. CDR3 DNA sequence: TGTGCCAGCAGCTTGCAGTCGCGCTCTGGAAACACCATATATTTT.

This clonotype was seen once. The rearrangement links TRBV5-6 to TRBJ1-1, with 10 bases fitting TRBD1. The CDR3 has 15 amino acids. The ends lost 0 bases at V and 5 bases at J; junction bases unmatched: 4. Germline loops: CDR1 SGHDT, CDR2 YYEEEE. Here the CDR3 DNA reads TGTGCCAGCAGCTTGGAGGGACAGGGGAGGACTGAAGCTTTCTTT. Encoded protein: CASSLEGQGRTEAFF.

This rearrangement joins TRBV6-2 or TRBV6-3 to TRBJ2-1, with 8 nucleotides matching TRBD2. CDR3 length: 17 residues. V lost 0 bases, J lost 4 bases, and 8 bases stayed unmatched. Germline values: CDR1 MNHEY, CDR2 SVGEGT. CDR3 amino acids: CASSYSMASGGYNEQFF. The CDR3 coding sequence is TGTGCCAGCAGTTACTCGATGGCATCGGGGGGGTACAATGAGCAGTTCTTC.

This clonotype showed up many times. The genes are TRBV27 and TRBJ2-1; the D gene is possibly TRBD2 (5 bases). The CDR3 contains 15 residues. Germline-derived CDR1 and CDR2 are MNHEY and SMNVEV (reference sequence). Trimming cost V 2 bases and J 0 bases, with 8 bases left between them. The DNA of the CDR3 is TGTGCCAGCAGTTTAACTGGGAGCTCCTACAATGAGCAGTTCTTC. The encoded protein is CASSLTGSSYNEQFF.

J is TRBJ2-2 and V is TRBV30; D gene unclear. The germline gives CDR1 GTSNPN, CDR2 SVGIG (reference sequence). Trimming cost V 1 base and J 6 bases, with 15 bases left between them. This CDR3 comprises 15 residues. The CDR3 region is CAWSGRTGLAGELFF. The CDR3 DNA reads TGTGCCTGGAGTGGACGGACCGGTCTGGCCGGGGAGCTGTTTTTT.

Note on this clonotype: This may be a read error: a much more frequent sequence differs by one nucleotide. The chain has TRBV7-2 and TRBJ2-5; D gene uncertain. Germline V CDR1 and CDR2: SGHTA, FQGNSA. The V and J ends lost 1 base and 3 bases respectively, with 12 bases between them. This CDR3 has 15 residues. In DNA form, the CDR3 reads TGTGCCAGCAGCTTAGTAACTAACGGAAAAGAGACCCAGTACTTC. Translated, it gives CASSLVTNGKETQYF.

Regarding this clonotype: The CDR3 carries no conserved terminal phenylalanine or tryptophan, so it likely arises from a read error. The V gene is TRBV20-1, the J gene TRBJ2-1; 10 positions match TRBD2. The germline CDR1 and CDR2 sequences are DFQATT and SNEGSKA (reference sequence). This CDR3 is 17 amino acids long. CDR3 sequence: CSHHRGVAGGLYNEQFL. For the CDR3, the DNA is TGCAGCCATCATCGTGGGGTAGCGGGGGGTCTTTACAATGAGCAGTTCTTA.